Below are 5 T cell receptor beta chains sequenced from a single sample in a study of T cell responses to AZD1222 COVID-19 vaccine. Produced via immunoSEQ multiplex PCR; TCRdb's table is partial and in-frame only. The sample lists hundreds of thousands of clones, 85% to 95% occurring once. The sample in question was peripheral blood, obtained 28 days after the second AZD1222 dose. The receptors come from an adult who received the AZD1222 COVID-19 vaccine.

The CDR3 reads CASSEEGGSNQPQHF. The CDR3 DNA follows: TGTGCCAGCAGTGAAGAGGGGGGTAGCAATCAGCCCCAGCATTTT. The chain is built from TRBV2 and TRBJ1-5; D may be TRBD1 (6 bases). This CDR3 is built from 15 residues. Looked up from germline, CDR1 is SNHLY and CDR2 is FYNNEI. Trimming stripped 1 base from V and 0 bases from J, with 7 bases between.

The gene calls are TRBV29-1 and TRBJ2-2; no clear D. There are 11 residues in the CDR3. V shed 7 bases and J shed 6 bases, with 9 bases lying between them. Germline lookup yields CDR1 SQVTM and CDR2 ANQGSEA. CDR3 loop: CSASRSGELFF. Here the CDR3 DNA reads TGCAGCGCCTCCCGGTCCGGGGAGCTGTTTTTT.

CDR3 nucleotide sequence: TGTGCCAGCAGCTTCGGGACAGGGTCGGAAAAACTGTTTTTT. Protein: CASSFGTGSEKLFF. The rearrangement links TRBV11-2 to TRBJ1-4; TRBD1 aligns across 9 bases. The CDR3 has 14 amino acids. The germline V gene encodes CDR1 SGHAT and CDR2 FQNNGV. V was pared by 3 bases and J by 8 bases, with 4 bases of the junction left unmatched.

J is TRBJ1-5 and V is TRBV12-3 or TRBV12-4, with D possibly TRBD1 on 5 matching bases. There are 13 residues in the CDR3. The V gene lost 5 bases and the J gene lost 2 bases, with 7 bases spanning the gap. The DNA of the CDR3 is TGTGCCAGCAGTCTGGGACGCAATCAGCCCCAGCATTTT. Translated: CASSLGRNQPQHF.

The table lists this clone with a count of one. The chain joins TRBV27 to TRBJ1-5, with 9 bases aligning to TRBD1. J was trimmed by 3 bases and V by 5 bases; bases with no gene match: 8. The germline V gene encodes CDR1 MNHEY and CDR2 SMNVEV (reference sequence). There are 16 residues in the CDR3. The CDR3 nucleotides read TGTGCCAGCAGTCCAACAGGGGGCATCGTCAATCAGCCCCAGCATTTT. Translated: CASSPTGGIVNQPQHF.